The 8 T cell receptor beta chains presented below share a single source sample, sequenced in a study of neurological immune-mediated disorders. Each CDR3 protein gets one entry after TCRdb re-called the 5' RACE reads with MiXCR. The sample consists of nearly 60,000 distinct CDR3 sequences, under 4.5% of them appearing once. The sequenced sample consisted of PBMCs. Receptors were obtained from a woman under 40 with multiple sclerosis.

This clonotype was detected ten times or more. The V gene is TRBV20-1, the J gene TRBJ2-1, with 12 positions matching TRBD2. The V gene end was trimmed by 3 bases and the J gene end by 8 bases; junction bases not matched to a gene: 5. Looked up from germline, CDR1 is DFQATT and CDR2 is SNEGSKA (reference sequence). This CDR3 has 14 residues. As DNA, the CDR3 is TGCAGTGCTAGCAGACTAGCGGGAGACTATGAGCAGTTCTTC. Its translation: CSASRLAGDYEQFF.

This clonotype was counted at least ten times. The rearrangement joins TRBV20-1 to TRBJ2-7, with D possibly matching TRBD2 (6 bases). The V end was cut by 6 bases, the J end by 5 bases, with 20 bases between. The CDR3 is made up of 14 amino acids. Germline CDR1 and CDR2: DFQATT and SNEGSKA (reference sequence). The CDR3, as DNA: TGCAGTGCCCCAGGAAACGGCGGGGTCCACGAGCAGTACTTC. Translated: CSAPGNGGVHEQYF.

This clonotype was picked up many times. The J gene is TRBJ2-7, the V gene TRBV5-1, with D possibly being TRBD1 or TRBD2 (6 bases each). CDR3 length equals 14 residues. The V and J ends lost 0 bases and 5 bases respectively, with 12 bases between them. CDR1 SGHRS and CDR2 YFSETQ come from the germline V gene. DNA of the CDR3: TGCGCCAGCAGCTTGGCCACAGGGAGGAACGAGCAGTACTTC. Translated, it gives CASSLATGRNEQYF.

This clonotype occurred many times. The chain has TRBV29-1 and TRBJ2-7, with 10 bases identical to TRBD1. The V segment lost 1 base and the J segment 2 bases; nucleotides outside the gene matches: 5. The CDR3 has 15 amino acids. Germline V lookup: CDR1 SQVTM, CDR2 ANQGSEA. The CDR3 nucleotides are TGCAGCGTTGAAGGTGGGGGGACAGGGGCCTACGAGCAGTACTTC. This encodes CSVEGGGTGAYEQYF.

The table lists this clonotype with a few counts. A read error may be the cause here, since a much bigger clone is one base away. The chain carries TRBV7-9 and TRBJ2-7; D not resolved. The ends were cut back, 6 bases at V and 3 bases at J, with 6 bases in the middle. Germline V gene lookup returns CDR1 SEHNR and CDR2 FQNEAQ (reference sequence). The CDR3 is made up of 11 amino acids. In nucleotides, the CDR3 is TGTGCCAGCAGATTACTCTACGAGCAGTACTTC. It is translated as CASRLLYEQYF.

Many counts were recorded for this clonotype. This chain uses TRBV20-1 with TRBJ1-1; D gene unclear. Germline V CDR1 and CDR2: DFQATT, SNEGSKA (reference sequence). The CDR3 covers 17 residues. Trimming took off 1 base at V and 1 base at J, with 19 bases between the two ends. The CDR3 sequence is CSARAIGEVSRNTEAFF. The CDR3, as DNA: TGCAGTGCTAGAGCGATAGGCGAAGTGTCCCGGAACACTGAAGCTTTCTTT.

This clonotype has a count of ten or more. This rearrangement joins TRBV7-9 to TRBJ2-3, with TRBD1 matching 7 bases. The CDR3 contains 13 residues. The V segment lost 4 bases and the J segment 6 bases; nucleotides outside the gene matches: 4. Germline V lookup: CDR1 SEHNR, CDR2 FQNEAQ (reference sequence). DNA of the CDR3: TGTGCCAGCAGCTCTGGGACAGCGGATACGCAGTATTTT. Amino acids: CASSSGTADTQYF.

This clonotype was seen a handful of times. The gene calls are TRBV18 and TRBJ2-7; 9 bases are a match to TRBD1. Germline V CDR1 and CDR2: KGHSH, LQKENI. V dropped 3 bases and J dropped 5; count of bases not matched to a gene: 5. The length of the CDR3 is 14 residues. The CDR3 protein is CASSPGTGPNEQYF. In DNA, the CDR3 is TGTGCCAGCTCACCCGGGACAGGGCCGAACGAGCAGTACTTC.